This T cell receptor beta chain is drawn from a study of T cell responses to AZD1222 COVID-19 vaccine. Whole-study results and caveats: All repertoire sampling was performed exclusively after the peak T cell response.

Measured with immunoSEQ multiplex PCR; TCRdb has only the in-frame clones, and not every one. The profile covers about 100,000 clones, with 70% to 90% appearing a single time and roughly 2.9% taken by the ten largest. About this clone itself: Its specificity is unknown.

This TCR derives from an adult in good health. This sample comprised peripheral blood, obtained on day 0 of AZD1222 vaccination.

The CDR3 bases are TGTGCCAGCAGCTTATCCACTAGCACAGATACGCAGTATTTT. Encoded protein: CASSLSTSTDTQYF. The V call is TRBV5-8, the J call TRBJ2-3; no reliable D call. There are 14 residues in the CDR3. V gave up 2 bases and J gave up 0 bases, with 7 bases separating them. Germline CDR1 and CDR2: SGHTS and YDEGEE. Filled out from reference TRBV5-8 and TRBJ2-3, the complete variable domain reads EAGVTQSPTHLIKTRGQQATLRCSPISGHTSVYWYQQALGLGLQFLLWYDEGEERNRGNFPPRFSGRQFPNYSSELNVNALELEDSALYLCASSLSTSTDTQYFGPGTRLTVL.